This TCR beta chain appears in the sequencing data of a study of blood T cell repertoires in COVID-19. V gave up 7 bases and J gave up 4 bases, with 9 bases separating them. CDR1 and CDR2 (germline): KGHDR, SFDVKD. The CDR3 covers 13 residues. The protocol was immunoSEQ multiplex PCR, while the TCRdb copy is restricted to in-frame clones and leaves out a portion. Here the sample spans about 230,000 clones, about nine tenths being singletons. Input material: peripheral blood. This chain joins TRBV24-1 and TRBJ2-2; D uncertain. This receptor was taken from a man aged 45 to 65 with COVID-19, enrolled during active disease. The CDR3 sequence is CATRGASTGELFF. Written as DNA, the CDR3 is TGTGCCACCAGAGGAGCGAGCACCGGGGAGCTGTTTTTT.